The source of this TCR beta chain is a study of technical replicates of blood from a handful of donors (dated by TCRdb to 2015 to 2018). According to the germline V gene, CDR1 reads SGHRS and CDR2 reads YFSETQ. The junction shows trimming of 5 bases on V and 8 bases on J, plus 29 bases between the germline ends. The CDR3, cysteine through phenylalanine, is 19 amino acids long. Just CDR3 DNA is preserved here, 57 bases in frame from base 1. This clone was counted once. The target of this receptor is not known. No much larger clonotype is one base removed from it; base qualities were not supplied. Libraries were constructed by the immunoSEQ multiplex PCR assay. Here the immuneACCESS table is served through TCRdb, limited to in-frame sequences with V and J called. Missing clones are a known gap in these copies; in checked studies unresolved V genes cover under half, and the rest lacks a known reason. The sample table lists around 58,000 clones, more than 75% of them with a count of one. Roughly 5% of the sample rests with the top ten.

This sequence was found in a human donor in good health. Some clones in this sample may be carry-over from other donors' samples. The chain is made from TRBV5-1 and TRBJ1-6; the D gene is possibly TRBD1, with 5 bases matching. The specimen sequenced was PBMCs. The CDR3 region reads CASRSTGVTGFIGDSPLHF. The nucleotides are TGCGCCAGCAGATCCACGGGCGTAACAGGTTTTATTGGGGATTCACCCCTCCACTTT. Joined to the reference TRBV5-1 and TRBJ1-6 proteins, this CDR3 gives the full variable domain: KAGVTQTPRYLIKTRGQQVTLSCSPISGHRSVSWYQQTPGQGLQFLFEYFSETQRNKGNFPGRFSGRQFSNSRSEMNVSTLELGDSALYLCASRSTGVTGFIGDSPLHFGNGTRLTVT.